The 21 T cell receptor beta chains listed next were all sequenced from one sample in a study of persistence of HIV-infected CD4 T cells. Lysates of CMV-infected fibroblasts at 8 to 10 ug/mL stimulated these cells. Memory cells lacking CD40L and CD69 with high CD45RO were sorted. These receptors are not linked to any known antigen. This was the immunoSEQ version 4 assay in survey mode. TCRdb's copy holds only in-frame clones and misses some; the assay was immunoSEQ multiplex PCR. The sample lists about 48,000 clones, 75% to 85% seen once, with about 3% in the top ten. The source was CD4+ T cells sorted from PBMCs after approximately 19-hour stimulation, collected from a patient who received antiretroviral therapy. These receptors were collected from an adult man with HIV who was CMV-seropositive.

The chain carries TRBV18 and TRBJ2-7, with unresolved D. Between the trimmed V and J ends, which lost 2 bases and 6 bases, there was a span of 20 bases. The length of the CDR3 is 16 residues. CDR1 is KGHSH and CDR2 is LQKENI in the germline V gene. In DNA, the CDR3 is TGTGCCAGCTCACCAGATGTGGCCCTCGCTGCAGGCGAGCAGTACTTC. Its protein product is CASSPDVALAAGEQYF.

The chain employs TRBV6-1 and TRBJ1-1; 7 bases are a match to TRBD1. There are 16 residues in the CDR3. V shed 1 base, J shed 9 bases, and the junction held 14 bases outside the gene matches. Germline V CDR1 and CDR2: MNHNS, SASEGT. CDR3 in amino acids: CASSEERGGWTGKAFF. The CDR3 DNA is TGTGCCAGCAGTGAAGAGCGGGGGGGATGGACAGGCAAAGCTTTCTTT.

This rearrangement joins TRBV5-6 to TRBJ1-2; TRBD1 aligns across 7 bases. The ends lost 3 bases at V and 4 bases at J; junction bases unmatched: 6. Germline CDR1 and CDR2: SGHDT and YYEEEE. The CDR3 has 14 residues. The CDR3 is CASSWRDSFYGYTF. The CDR3 DNA is TGTGCCAGCAGCTGGAGGGACAGTTTCTATGGCTACACCTTC.

The chain employs TRBV15 and TRBJ2-2; TRBD2 agrees at 8 bases. The CDR3 is made up of 19 amino acids. The trim removed 3 bases at V and 6 bases at J, leaving 18 bases unmatched. CDR1 LNHNV and CDR2 YYDKDF come from the germline V gene (reference sequence). The CDR3 bases are TGTGCCACCAGCAGCAGCCGGTCGGGAGGGCTATTTTGGGCCGGGGAGCTGTTTTTT. Amino acid sequence: CATSSSRSGGLFWAGELFF.

The V gene is TRBV6-5, the J gene TRBJ1-2; TRBD1 matches at 7 bases. The ends lost 2 bases at V and 4 bases at J; junction bases unmatched: 10. The CDR3 is made up of 16 amino acids. CDR1 is MNHEY and CDR2 is SVGAGI in the germline V gene. CDR3 amino acids: CASSYVDRSGVYGYTF. CDR3 nucleotides: TGTGCCAGCAGTTACGTGGACAGGTCGGGGGTCTATGGCTACACCTTC.

This clone occurred once. The chain links TRBV5-6 to TRBJ1-1; D is uncertain. Germline loops: CDR1 SGHDT, CDR2 YYEEEE. The CDR3 spans 15 residues. Deletions cut 3 bases from V and 6 bases from J, with 18 bases between. The CDR3 sequence is CASSYKGRIEAEAFF. The CDR3 DNA follows: TGTGCCAGCAGCTATAAAGGACGGATTGAGGCTGAAGCTTTCTTT. Based on the CDR3 plus reference TRBV5-6 and TRBJ1-1, the full variable domain is DAGVTQSPTHLIKTRGQQVTLRCSPKSGHDTVSWYQQALGQGPQFIFQYYEEEERQRGNFPDRFSGHQFPNYSSELNVNALLLGDSALYLCASSYKGRIEAEAFFGQGTRLTVV.

The chain carries TRBV30 and TRBJ1-2, with D unclear. Between the trimmed V and J ends, which lost 4 bases and 0 bases, there was a span of 15 bases. Germline CDR1 GTSNPN, CDR2 SVGIG (reference sequence). This CDR3 region has 15 residues. The chain's CDR3 is CAWTPAARTNYGYTF. CDR3 nucleotides: TGTGCCTGGACCCCAGCGGCGAGGACTAACTATGGCTACACCTTC.

This clone was seen more than once but under ten times. V is TRBV5-1 and J is TRBJ1-2, with a weak D call TRBD1 (5 bases). CDR3 length: 14 amino acids. V lost 0 bases to trimming and J lost 6 bases, with 12 bases between them. Germline CDR1 and CDR2: SGHRS and YFSETQ. The CDR3 coding sequence is TGCGCCAGCAGCTTGGCCGGCAGGGTTGATGGCTACACCTTC. It codes for CASSLAGRVDGYTF.

This chain links TRBV7-2 with TRBJ1-1, with D possibly being TRBD1 (5 bases). This CDR3 is 13 amino acids long. Germline V CDR1 and CDR2: SGHTA, FQGNSA. Deletions cut 0 bases from V and 5 bases from J, with 7 bases between. The CDR3 sequence: CASSLARGTEAFF. CDR3 DNA sequence: TGTGCCAGCAGCTTAGCAAGGGGAACTGAAGCTTTCTTT.

This rearrangement joins TRBV28 to TRBJ2-2, with 8 positions matching TRBD1. V lost 6 bases to trimming and J lost 0 bases; unmatched junction nucleotides: 3. The CDR3 is made up of 15 amino acids. Per germline, CDR1 MDHEN and CDR2 SYDVKM. The CDR3 coding sequence is TGTGCCAGCAGGGCAGGGGGCCCGAACACCGGGGAGCTGTTTTTT. Amino acid sequence: CASRAGGPNTGELFF.

The chain employs TRBV10-3 and TRBJ1-2, with D unresolved. The CDR3 has 13 residues. Trimming cost V 10 bases and J 8 bases, with 20 bases left between them. CDR1 is ENHRY, CDR2 SYGVKD, per germline. The CDR3 spells CATQNQALGGYTF. In DNA form, the CDR3 reads TGTGCCACCCAGAACCAGGCCCTAGGGGGCTACACCTTC.

Comment on this clone: An end of the junction differs from the germline gene, which may be a read error. J is TRBJ1-2 and V is TRBV25-1; D is unclear. There are 13 residues in the CDR3. CDR1 and CDR2 from the germline V gene are MGHDK and SYGVNS. CDR3 bases: TGTGCCAGCAGTGAATATATCGAGACCCCGCCTAACTTC. This codes for CASSEYIETPPNF.

The gene calls are TRBV3-1 (or the pseudogene TRBV3-2) and TRBJ2-5; 7 bases align to TRBD1. The CDR3 spans 17 residues. The J segment lost 2 bases and the V segment lost 0 bases, leaving 9 bases of the junction unmatched. In germline, CDR1 is LGHDT, CDR2 YNNKEL (reference sequence). The DNA for the CDR3 is TGTGCCAGCAGCCAAGAAAGACAGGGCCATCCACAAGAGACCCAGTACTTC. Translating it yields CASSQERQGHPQETQYF.

This clone was seen a handful of times. J is TRBJ1-1 and V is TRBV30, with a tentative D call TRBD1 (5 bases). The V end lost 0 bases, the J end lost 3 bases, and 8 bases lay between the germline ends. The CDR3 covers 13 residues. CDR1 is GTSNPN, CDR2 SVGIG, per germline (reference sequence). This chain's CDR3 is CAWSVAGYTEAFF. In DNA, the CDR3 is TGTGCCTGGAGTGTAGCAGGGTACACTGAAGCTTTCTTT.

This clone was seen a single time. This chain connects TRBV29-1 to TRBJ1-1; no clear D. CDR1 is SQVTM, CDR2 ANQGSEA, per germline. The length of the CDR3 is 14 residues. Trimming shortened V by 1 base and J by 2 bases, and 11 bases separated the two germline ends. For the CDR3, the DNA is TGCAGCGTTGAAGTAAACGGGCGAAACACTGAAGCTTTCTTT. It codes for CSVEVNGRNTEAFF.

The count of this clone is one. The chain combines TRBV11-2 with TRBJ2-5, with TRBD1 matching 9 bases. V lost 5 bases and J lost 7; bases outside the gene matches: 11. CDR1 is SGHAT and CDR2 is FQNNGV in the germline V gene. There are 15 residues in the CDR3. The CDR3 DNA follows: TGTGCCAGCAGCCTCCGAATGACAGGGGGAGGGACCCAGTACTTC. Its protein product is CASSLRMTGGGTQYF.

The CDR3 DNA reads TGTGCCTCGAGGGAATCGGGTGGAAACACCATATATTTT. The encoded protein is CASRESGGNTIYF. V is TRBV6-5 and J is TRBJ1-3, with D unresolved. Trimming pared 11 bases from V and 3 bases from J, leaving 14 bases between. The CDR3 has 13 amino acids. Germline lookup yields CDR1 MNHEY and CDR2 SVGAGI.

This sequence joins TRBV11-2 and TRBJ1-2; D gene unclear. This CDR3 spans 15 amino acids. V dropped 1 base and J dropped 2 bases, with 11 bases sitting between them. CDR1 is SGHAT, CDR2 FQNNGV, per germline. CDR3 sequence reads: CASSLVGAGNYGYTF. The CDR3, as DNA: TGTGCCAGCAGCTTAGTGGGAGCAGGAAACTATGGCTACACCTTC.

J is TRBJ1-5 and V is TRBV11-2; D possibly corresponds to TRBD1 (5 bases). The CDR3 extends over 16 amino acids. Looked up from germline, CDR1 is SGHAT and CDR2 is FQNNGV. V lost 3 bases to trimming and J lost 1 base, with 13 bases between them. CDR3 sequence reads: CASSFQAGSSNQPQHF. CDR3 sequence (DNA): TGTGCCAGCAGCTTTCAGGCAGGGTCGAGCAATCAGCCCCAGCATTTT.

This chain uses TRBV6-2 or TRBV6-3 with TRBJ1-1, with D uncertain. CDR3 length: 15 residues. V lost 6 bases and J lost 1, with 15 bases in between. Germline loops: CDR1 MNHEY, CDR2 SVGEGT. The CDR3 DNA follows: TGTGCCAGCAGCCGCCTCGTTCCCAGGAACACTGAAGCTTTCTTT. This codes for CASSRLVPRNTEAFF.

The chain recombines TRBV3-1 (or the pseudogene TRBV3-2) with TRBJ1-5; TRBD1 is a possible D gene (5 bases). Between the trimmed V and J ends, which lost 2 bases and 3 bases, there was a span of 11 bases. This CDR3 contains 15 residues. Per the germline V gene, CDR1 is LGHDT and CDR2 is YNNKEL (reference sequence). The CDR3 DNA is TGTGCCAGCAGCCAAAACCGGGACGCCAATCAGCCCCAGCATTTT. Protein sequence: CASSQNRDANQPQHF.